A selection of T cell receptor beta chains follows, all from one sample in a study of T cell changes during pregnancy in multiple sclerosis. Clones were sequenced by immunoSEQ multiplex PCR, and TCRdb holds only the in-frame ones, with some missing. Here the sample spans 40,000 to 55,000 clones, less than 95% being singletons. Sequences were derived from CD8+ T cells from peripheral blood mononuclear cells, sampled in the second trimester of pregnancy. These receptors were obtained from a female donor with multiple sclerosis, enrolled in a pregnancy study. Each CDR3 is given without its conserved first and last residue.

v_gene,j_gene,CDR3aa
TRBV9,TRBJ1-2,ASSVVMPELDGYT
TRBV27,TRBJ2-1,ASSLLSSYNEQF
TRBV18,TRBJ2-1,ALADGGDNEQF
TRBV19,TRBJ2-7,ASSISGQGYEQY
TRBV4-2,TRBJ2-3,ASSQRSSGGADTQY
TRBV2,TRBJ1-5,ASSKPTGLNQPQH
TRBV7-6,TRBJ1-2,ASSSLEQSANGYT
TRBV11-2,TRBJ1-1,ASSPRVPEAF
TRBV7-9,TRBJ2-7,ASSSPRRAVSYEQY
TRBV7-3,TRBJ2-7,ASSLAGSYEQY
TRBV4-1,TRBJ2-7,ASSQDRSGGAYEQY
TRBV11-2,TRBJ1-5,ASSSTRGGGSNQPQH
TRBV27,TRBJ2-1,ASSLYPSGGNEQF
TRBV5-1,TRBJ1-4,ASSPARGGANEKLF
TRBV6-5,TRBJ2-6,ASSPAGDGANVLT
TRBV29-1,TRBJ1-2,SVGTGGTSGYT
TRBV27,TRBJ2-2,ASSLSASGGPNTGELF
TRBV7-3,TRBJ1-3,ASSLTYGNTIY
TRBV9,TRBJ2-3,ASSVMGGGASDTQY
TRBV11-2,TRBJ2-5,ASSPRDSRQETQY
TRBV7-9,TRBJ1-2,ASSGQAYGYT
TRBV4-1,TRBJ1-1,ASSYLGVRGTEAF
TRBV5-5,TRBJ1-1,ASREGTGENTEAF
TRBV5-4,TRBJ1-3,ASTEGTGVYSGNTIY
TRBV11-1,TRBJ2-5,ASSLWSGETQY
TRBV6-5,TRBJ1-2,ASSQDHRVGGYT
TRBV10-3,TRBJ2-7,AISERQDEQY
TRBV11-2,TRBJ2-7,ASSFSAYEQY
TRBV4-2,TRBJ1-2,ASSQDRQGDSYGYT
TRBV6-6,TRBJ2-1,ASSQTSGYHNEQF
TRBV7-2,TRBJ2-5,ASSLLTPGGLAETQY
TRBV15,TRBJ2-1,ATSRQGAGNEQF
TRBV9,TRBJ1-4,ASSTHGTGGKLF
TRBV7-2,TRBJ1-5,ASSLGGSQPQH
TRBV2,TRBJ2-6,ASITTRKEGGANVLT
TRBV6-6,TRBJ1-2,ASSFPGDGYT
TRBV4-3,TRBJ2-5,ASSQEEGAKETQY
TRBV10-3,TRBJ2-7,AISESETGNSEQY